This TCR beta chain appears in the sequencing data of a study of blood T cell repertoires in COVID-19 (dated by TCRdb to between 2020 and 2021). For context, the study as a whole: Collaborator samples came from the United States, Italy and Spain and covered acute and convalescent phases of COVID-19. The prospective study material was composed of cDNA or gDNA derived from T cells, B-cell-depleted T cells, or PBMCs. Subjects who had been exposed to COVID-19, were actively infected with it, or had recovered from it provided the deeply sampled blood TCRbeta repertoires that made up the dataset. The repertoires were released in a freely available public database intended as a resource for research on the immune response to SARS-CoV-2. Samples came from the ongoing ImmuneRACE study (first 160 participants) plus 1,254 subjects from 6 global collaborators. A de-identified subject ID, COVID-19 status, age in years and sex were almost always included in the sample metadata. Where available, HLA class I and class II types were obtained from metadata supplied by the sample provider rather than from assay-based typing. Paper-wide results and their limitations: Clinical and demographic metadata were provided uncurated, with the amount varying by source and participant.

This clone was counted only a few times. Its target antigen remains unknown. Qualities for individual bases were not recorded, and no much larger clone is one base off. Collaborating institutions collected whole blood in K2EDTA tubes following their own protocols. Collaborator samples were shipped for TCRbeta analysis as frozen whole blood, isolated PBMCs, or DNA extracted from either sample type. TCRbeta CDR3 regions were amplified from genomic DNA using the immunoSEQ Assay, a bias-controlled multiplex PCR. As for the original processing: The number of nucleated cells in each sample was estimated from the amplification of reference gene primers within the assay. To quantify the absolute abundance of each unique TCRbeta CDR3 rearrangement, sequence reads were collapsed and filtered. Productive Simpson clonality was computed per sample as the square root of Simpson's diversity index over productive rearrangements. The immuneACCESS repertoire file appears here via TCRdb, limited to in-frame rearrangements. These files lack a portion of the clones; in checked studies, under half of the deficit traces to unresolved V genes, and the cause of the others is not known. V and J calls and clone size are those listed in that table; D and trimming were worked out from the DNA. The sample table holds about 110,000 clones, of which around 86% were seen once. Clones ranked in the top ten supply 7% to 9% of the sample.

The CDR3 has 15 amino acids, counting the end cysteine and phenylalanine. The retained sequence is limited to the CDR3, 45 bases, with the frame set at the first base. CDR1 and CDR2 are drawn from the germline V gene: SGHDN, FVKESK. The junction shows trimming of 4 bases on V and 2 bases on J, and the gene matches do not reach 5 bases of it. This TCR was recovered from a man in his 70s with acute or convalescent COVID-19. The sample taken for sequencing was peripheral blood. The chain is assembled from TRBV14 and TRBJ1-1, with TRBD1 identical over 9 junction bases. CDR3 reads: CASSPSGQGNTEAFF. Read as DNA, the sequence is TGTGCCAGCAGCCCGTCGGGACAGGGAAACACTGAAGCTTTCTTT. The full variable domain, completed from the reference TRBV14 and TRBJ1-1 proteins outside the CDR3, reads EAGVTQFPSHSVIEKGQTVTLRCDPISGHDNLYWYRRVMGKEIKFLLHFVKESKQDESGMPNNRFLAERTGGTYSTLKVQPAELEDSGVYFCASSPSGQGNTEAFFGQGTRLTVV.